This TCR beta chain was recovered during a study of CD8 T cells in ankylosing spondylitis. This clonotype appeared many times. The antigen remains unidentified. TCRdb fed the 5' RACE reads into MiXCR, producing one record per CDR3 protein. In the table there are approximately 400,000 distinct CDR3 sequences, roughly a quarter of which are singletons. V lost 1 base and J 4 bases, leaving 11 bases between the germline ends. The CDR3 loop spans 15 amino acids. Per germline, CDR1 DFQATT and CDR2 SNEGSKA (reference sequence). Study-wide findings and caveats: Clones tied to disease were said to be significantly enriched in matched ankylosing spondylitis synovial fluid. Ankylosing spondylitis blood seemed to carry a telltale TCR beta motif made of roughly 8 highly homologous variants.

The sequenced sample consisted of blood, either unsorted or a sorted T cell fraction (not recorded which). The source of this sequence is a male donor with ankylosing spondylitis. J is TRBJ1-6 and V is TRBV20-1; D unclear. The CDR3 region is CSARGPRSYNSPLHF. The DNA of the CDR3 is TGCAGTGCTAGAGGCCCGCGGTCTTATAATTCACCCCTCCACTTT.